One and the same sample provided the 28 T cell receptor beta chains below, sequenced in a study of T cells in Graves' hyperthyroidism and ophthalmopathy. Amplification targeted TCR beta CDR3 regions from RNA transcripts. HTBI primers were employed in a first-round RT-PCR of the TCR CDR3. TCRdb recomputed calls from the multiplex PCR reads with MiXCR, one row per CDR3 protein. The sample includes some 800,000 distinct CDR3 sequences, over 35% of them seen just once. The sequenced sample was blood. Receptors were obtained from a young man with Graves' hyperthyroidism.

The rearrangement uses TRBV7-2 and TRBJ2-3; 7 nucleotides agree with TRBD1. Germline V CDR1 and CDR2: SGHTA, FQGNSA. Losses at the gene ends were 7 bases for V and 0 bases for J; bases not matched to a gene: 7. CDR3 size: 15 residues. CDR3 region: CASTYPGQSTDTQYF. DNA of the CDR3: TGTGCCAGCACATACCCGGGACAGAGCACAGATACGCAGTATTTT.

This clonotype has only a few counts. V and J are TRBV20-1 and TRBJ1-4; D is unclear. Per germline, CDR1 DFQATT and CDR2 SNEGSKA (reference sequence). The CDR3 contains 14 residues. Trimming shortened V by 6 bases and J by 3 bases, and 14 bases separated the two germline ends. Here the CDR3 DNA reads TGCAGTGCGCCGGCGAGAAGGTCTAATGAAAAACTGTTTTTT. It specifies CSAPARRSNEKLFF.

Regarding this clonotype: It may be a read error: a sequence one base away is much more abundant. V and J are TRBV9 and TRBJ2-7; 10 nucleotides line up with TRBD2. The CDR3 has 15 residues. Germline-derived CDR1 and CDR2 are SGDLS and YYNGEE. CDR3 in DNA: TGTGCCAGCAGCGCGTTAGCGGGAGGTTCCTACAAGCAGTACTTC. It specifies CASSALAGGSYKQYF.

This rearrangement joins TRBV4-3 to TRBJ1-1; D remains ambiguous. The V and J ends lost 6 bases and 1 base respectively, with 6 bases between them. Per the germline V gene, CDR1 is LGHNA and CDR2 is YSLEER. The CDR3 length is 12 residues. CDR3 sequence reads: CASSAQNTEAFF. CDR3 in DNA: TGCGCCAGCAGTGCTCAGAACACTGAAGCTTTCTTT.

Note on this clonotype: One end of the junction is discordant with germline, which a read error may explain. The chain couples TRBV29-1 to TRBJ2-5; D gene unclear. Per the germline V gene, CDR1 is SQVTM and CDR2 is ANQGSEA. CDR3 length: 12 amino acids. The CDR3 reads CSFELARETQYF. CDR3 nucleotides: TGCAGCTTCGAATTGGCGCGTGAGACTCAGTACTTC.

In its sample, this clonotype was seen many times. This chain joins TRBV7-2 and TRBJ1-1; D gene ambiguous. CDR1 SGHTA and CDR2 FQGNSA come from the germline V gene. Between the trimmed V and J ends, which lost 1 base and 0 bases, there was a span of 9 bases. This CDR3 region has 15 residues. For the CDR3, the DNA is TGTGCCAGCAGCTTAGTATCACTCTTGAACACTGAAGCTTTCTTT. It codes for CASSLVSLLNTEAFF.

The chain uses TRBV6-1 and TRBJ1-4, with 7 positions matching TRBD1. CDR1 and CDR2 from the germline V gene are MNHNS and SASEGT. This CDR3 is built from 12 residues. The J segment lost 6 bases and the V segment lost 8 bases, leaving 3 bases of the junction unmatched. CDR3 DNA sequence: TGTGCCAGCGGAGGACAGGATGAAAAACTGTTTTTT. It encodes CASGGQDEKLFF.

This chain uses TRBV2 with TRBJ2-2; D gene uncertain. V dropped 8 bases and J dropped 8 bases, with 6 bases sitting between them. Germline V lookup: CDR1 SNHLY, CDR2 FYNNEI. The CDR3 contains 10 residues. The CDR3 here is CASPTGELFF. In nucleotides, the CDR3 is TGTGCCAGCCCCACAGGGGAGCTGTTTTTT.

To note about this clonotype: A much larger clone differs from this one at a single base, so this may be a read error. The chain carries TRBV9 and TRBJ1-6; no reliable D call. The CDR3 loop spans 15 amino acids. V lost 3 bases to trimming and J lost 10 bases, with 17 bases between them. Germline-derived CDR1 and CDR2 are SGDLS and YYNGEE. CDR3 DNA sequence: TGTGCCAGCAGCGCAGATGCGGCCTTGGGCTCACCCCTCCACTTT. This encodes CASSADAALGSPLHF.

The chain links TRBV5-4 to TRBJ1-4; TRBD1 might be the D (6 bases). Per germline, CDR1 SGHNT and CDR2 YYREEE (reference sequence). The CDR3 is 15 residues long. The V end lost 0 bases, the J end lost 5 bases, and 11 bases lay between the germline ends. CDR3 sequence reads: CASSLAGQGNEKLFF. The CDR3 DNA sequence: TGTGCCAGCAGCTTGGCAGGGCAGGGGAATGAAAAACTGTTTTTT.

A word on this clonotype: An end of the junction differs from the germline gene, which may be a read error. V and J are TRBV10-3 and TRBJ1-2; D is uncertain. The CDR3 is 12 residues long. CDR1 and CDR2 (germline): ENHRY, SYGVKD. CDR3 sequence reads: CATSDHDYGYTF. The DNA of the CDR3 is TGTGCCACCAGTGACCACGACTATGGCTACACCTTC.

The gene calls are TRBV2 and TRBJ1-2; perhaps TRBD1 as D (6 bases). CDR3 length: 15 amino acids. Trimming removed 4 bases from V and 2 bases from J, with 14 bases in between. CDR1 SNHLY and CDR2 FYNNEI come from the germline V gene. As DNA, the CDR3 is TGTGCCAGCAGTGCAGATACGCAGGGGAACTATGGCTACACCTTC. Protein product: CASSADTQGNYGYTF.

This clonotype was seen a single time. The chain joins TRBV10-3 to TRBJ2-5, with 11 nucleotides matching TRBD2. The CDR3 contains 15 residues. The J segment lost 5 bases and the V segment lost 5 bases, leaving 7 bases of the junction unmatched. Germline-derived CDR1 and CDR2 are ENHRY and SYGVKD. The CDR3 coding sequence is TGTGCCATCAGTCTACTAGCGGGAGTCTTTGAGACCCAGTACTTC. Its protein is CAISLLAGVFETQYF.

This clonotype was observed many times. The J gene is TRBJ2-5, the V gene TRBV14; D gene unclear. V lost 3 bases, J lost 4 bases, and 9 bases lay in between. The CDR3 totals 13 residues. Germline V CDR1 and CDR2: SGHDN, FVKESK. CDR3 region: CASSQPGRETQYF. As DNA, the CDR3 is TGTGCCAGCAGCCAGCCCGGCAGAGAGACCCAGTACTTC.

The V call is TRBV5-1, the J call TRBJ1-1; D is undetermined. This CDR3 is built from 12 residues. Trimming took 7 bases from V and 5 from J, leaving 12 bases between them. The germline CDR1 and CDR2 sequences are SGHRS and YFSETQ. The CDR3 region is CASGFSGTEAFF. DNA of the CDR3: TGCGCCAGCGGGTTCTCGGGGACTGAAGCTTTCTTT.

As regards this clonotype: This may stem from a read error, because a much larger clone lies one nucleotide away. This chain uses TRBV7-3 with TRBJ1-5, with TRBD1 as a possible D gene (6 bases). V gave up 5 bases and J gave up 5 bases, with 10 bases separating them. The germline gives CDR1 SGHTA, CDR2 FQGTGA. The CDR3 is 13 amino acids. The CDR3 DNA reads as TGTGCCAGCAGCGTACAGGGACATCAGCCCCAGCATTTT. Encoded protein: CASSVQGHQPQHF.

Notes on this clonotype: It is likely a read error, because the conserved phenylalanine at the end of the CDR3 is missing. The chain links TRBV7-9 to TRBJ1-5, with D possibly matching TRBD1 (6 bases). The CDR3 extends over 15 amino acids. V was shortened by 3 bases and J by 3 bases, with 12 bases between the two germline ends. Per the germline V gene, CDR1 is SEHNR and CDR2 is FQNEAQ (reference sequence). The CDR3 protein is CASSLWPGDNQPQHS. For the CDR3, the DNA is TGTGCCAGCAGCTTGTGGCCAGGGGACAATCAGCCCCAGCATTCT.

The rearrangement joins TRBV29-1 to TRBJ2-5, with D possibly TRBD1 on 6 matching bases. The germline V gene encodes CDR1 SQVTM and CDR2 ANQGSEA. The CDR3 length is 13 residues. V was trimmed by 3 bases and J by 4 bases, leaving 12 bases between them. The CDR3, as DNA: TGCAGCGTTGACAGGGGTTCCGGAGAGACCCAGTACTTC. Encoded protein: CSVDRGSGETQYF.

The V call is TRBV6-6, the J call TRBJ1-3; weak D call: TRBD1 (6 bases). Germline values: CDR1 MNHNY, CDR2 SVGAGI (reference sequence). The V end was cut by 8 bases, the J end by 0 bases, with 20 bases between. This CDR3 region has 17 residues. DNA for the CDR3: TGTGCCAGCGGGTGGCGGGGGCGCAGGCGCTCTGGAAACACCATATATTTT. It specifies CASGWRGRRRSGNTIYF.

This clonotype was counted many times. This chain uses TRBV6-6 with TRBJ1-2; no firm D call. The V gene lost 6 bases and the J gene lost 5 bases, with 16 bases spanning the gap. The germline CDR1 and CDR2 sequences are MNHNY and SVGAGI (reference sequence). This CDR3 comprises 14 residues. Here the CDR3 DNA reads TGTGCCAGCAGCCTCGGGAACGGTCAATATGGCTACACCTTC. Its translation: CASSLGNGQYGYTF.

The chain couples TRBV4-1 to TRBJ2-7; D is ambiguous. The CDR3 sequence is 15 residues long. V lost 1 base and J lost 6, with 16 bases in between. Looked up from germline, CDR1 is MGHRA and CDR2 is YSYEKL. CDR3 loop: CASSQAELMLGEQYF. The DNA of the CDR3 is TGCGCCAGCAGCCAAGCGGAGCTAATGTTGGGCGAGCAGTACTTC.

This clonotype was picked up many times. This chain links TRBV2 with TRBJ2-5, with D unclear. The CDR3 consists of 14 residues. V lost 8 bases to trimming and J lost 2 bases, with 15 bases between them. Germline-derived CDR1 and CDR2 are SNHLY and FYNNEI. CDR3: CASLRPGDQETQYF. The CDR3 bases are TGTGCCAGCCTCCGGCCAGGCGATCAAGAGACCCAGTACTTC.

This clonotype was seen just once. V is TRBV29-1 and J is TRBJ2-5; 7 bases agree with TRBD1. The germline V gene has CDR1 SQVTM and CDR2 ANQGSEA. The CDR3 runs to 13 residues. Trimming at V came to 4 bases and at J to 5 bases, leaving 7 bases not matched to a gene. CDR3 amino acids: CSVVVGGRETQYF. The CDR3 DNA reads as TGCAGCGTTGTTGTAGGGGGCCGGGAGACCCAGTACTTC.

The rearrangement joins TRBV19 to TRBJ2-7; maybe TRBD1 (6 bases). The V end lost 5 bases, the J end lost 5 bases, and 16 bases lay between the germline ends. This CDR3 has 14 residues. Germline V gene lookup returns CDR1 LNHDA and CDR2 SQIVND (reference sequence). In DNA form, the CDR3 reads TGTGCCAGTAGTGGTCAGCCAGGGGATGACGAGCAGTACTTC. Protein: CASSGQPGDDEQYF.

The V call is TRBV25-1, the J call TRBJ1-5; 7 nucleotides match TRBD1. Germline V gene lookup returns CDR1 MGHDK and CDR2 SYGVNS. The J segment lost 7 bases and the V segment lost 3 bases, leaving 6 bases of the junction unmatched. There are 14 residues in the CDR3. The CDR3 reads CASSDDRDGQPQHF. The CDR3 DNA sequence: TGTGCCAGCAGTGACGACAGGGATGGGCAGCCCCAGCATTTT.

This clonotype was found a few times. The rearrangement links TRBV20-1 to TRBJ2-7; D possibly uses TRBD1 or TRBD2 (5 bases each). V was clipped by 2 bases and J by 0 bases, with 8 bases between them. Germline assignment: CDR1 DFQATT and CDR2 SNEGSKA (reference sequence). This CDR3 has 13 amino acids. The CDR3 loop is CSARRDLSYEQYF. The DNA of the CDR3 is TGCAGTGCTAGACGGGACCTCTCCTACGAGCAGTACTTC.

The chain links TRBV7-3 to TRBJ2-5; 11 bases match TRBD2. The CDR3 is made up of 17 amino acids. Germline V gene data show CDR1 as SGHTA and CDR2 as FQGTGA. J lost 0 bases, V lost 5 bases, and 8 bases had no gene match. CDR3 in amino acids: CASSRGGLAVYQETQYF. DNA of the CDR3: TGTGCCAGCAGCAGAGGGGGACTAGCGGTGTACCAAGAGACCCAGTACTTC.

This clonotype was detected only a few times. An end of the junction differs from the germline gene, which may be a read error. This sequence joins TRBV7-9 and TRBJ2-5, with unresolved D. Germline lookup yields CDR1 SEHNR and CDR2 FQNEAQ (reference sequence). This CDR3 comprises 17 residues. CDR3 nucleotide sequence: TGTGCCAGCAGCGTAGCCGTTACTCAGCCTAGAAGGGTTTACCAGTACTTC. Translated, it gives CASSVAVTQPRRVYQYF.